These T cell receptor beta chains were read from a single sample in a study of shared T cell receptors in the human thymus. This table comes from immunoSEQ multiplex PCR, and its TCRdb copy is limited to in-frame clones, with some not included. Among hundreds of thousands of clones listed, roughly 90% were seen once. The data also belong to a second study, concerning human thymus T cells.

Material: thymocytes. These receptors originate from a boy in the first two years of life with a congenital heart defect. Both conserved end residues are part of each CDR3. The D gene is left open where the match is weak. Clone size is stated in some rows and not others, as once, few, many or a class when expanded.

D gene: TRBD2
V gene: TRBV19
J gene: TRBJ2-3
clone size: NA
CDR3 DNA: TGTGCCAGTAGTATGGGGCGAGCGGGAGAAGCAGATACGCAGTATTTT
CDR3 protein: CASSMGRAGEADTQYF

D gene: TRBD2
V gene: TRBV7-9
J gene: TRBJ2-1
clone size: NA
CDR3 DNA: TGTGCCAGCAGCTTTAGTCCGTCCGGGACTAGCGGGTATGAGCAGTTCTTC
CDR3 protein: CASSFSPSGTSGYEQFF

D gene: TRBD2
V gene: TRBV9
J gene: TRBJ2-3
clone size: NA
CDR3 DNA: TGTGCCAGCAGCCCCCCTAGCGGGAGAGGGAGGATTAGCACAGATACGCAGTATTTT
CDR3 protein: CASSPPSGRGRISTDTQYF

D gene: TRBD1
V gene: TRBV4-3
J gene: TRBJ1-5
clone size: NA
CDR3 DNA: TGCGCCAGCAGCCACCGGACAGGGGGGCCTTTGGGCAATCAGCCCCAGCATTTT
CDR3 protein: CASSHRTGGPLGNQPQHF

D gene: NA
V gene: TRBV27
J gene: TRBJ2-3
clone size: NA
CDR3 DNA: TGTGCCAGCCATCAGGGCGGGAAACCCCTAAGCACAGATACGCAGTATTTT
CDR3 protein: CASHQGGKPLSTDTQYF

D gene: TRBD1
V gene: TRBV10-3
J gene: TRBJ1-1
clone size: NA
CDR3 DNA: TGTGCCATCAGTGAGCCGGGACAGGGGGCGGCCACTGAAGCTTTCTTT
CDR3 protein: CAISEPGQGAATEAFF

D gene: NA
V gene: TRBV27
J gene: TRBJ2-7
clone size: NA
CDR3 DNA: TGTGCCAGCAGTTCCATTCGCAGTCGCTCCTACGAGCAGTACTTC
CDR3 protein: CASSSIRSRSYEQYF

D gene: TRBD1
V gene: TRBV5-4
J gene: TRBJ1-1
clone size: NA
CDR3 DNA: TGTGCCAGCAGCTCCCCCCACGGGGACAGGGGAGGTGGCACTGAAGCTTTCTTT
CDR3 protein: CASSSPHGDRGGGTEAFF

D gene: TRBD1
V gene: TRBV5-6
J gene: TRBJ1-5
clone size: NA
CDR3 DNA: TGTGCCAGCAGCTTGGCCCGCCAGGGGGAGCCCCAGCATTTT
CDR3 protein: CASSLARQGEPQHF

D gene: NA
V gene: TRBV15
J gene: TRBJ2-1
clone size: NA
CDR3 DNA: TGTGCCACCAGCAGCCGGGACATTTCCTACAATGAGCAGTTCTTC
CDR3 protein: CATSSRDISYNEQFF

D gene: NA
V gene: TRBV5-6
J gene: TRBJ2-1
clone size: NA
CDR3 DNA: TGTGCCAGCAGCTTGGCCAATGCGCGCCTAGCTGGCGATGAGCAGTTCTTC
CDR3 protein: CASSLANARLAGDEQFF

D gene: NA
V gene: TRBV5-1
J gene: TRBJ1-3
clone size: few
CDR3 DNA: TGCGCCAGCAGCTTGGGAGGGTCTGGAAACACCATATATTTT
CDR3 protein: CASSLGGSGNTIYF

D gene: NA
V gene: TRBV2
J gene: TRBJ1-2
clone size: once
CDR3 DNA: TGTGCCAGCAGCCGGGAGGACTATGGCTACACCTTC
CDR3 protein: CASSREDYGYTF

D gene: NA
V gene: TRBV4-2
J gene: TRBJ2-3
clone size: NA
CDR3 DNA: TGTGCCAGCAGCCAAGTCCTAGCAACCCCTAGCACAGATACGCAGTATTTT
CDR3 protein: CASSQVLATPSTDTQYF

D gene: TRBD1
V gene: TRBV6-1
J gene: TRBJ1-2
clone size: NA
CDR3 DNA: TGTGCCAGCAGTGTGGACAGGGGGCTCTGTGGCTACACCTTC
CDR3 protein: CASSVDRGLCGYTF

D gene: TRBD2
V gene: TRBV7-9
J gene: TRBJ2-3
clone size: NA
CDR3 DNA: TGTGCCAGCAGCCCCGCCTGGGGGGAGGGAGCAACAGATACGCAGTATTTT
CDR3 protein: CASSPAWGEGATDTQYF

D gene: NA
V gene: TRBV5-1
J gene: TRBJ2-3
clone size: NA
CDR3 DNA: TGCGCCAGCAGCTGGTGGACGGGAAGCACAGATACGCAGTATTTT
CDR3 protein: CASSWWTGSTDTQYF

D gene: TRBD2
V gene: TRBV27
J gene: TRBJ2-7
clone size: NA
CDR3 DNA: TGTGCCAGCACTTTAGCGGGAACCTACGAGCAGTACTTC
CDR3 protein: CASTLAGTYEQYF

D gene: NA
V gene: TRBV27
J gene: TRBJ1-4
clone size: NA
CDR3 DNA: TGTGCCAGCAGTTTAAAGGGGATAGGGGGTGAAAAACTGTTTTTT
CDR3 protein: CASSLKGIGGEKLFF

D gene: TRBD1
V gene: TRBV5-1
J gene: TRBJ2-7
clone size: NA
CDR3 DNA: TGCGCCAGCAGCACCGACTGGGGACAGGGTCGCGACGAGCAGTACTTC
CDR3 protein: CASSTDWGQGRDEQYF

D gene: TRBD2
V gene: TRBV7-2
J gene: TRBJ2-7
clone size: NA
CDR3 DNA: TGTGCCAGCAGCTTAGGAGGCGGGAGGTCTTACGAGCAGTACTTC
CDR3 protein: CASSLGGGRSYEQYF

D gene: TRBD2
V gene: TRBV2
J gene: TRBJ2-7
clone size: NA
CDR3 DNA: TGTGCCAGCAGTCAGACTAGCGGGAGGGCTAATGAGGCTCTCTACGAGCAGTACTTC
CDR3 protein: CASSQTSGRANEALYEQYF

D gene: TRBD1
V gene: TRBV15
J gene: TRBJ1-1
clone size: once
CDR3 DNA: TGTGCCACCACCCAGACAGGGCTGAACACTGAAGCTTTCTTT
CDR3 protein: CATTQTGLNTEAFF

D gene: NA
V gene: TRBV6-5
J gene: TRBJ1-1
clone size: NA
CDR3 DNA: TGTGCCAGCAGCTCACCCCACAGGCCCAACACTGAAGCTTTCTTT
CDR3 protein: CASSSPHRPNTEAFF

D gene: TRBD1
V gene: TRBV4-3
J gene: TRBJ1-4
clone size: NA
CDR3 DNA: TGCGCCAGCAGCCAACAAGACAGGGGGCCTTCTAATGAAAAACTGTTTTTT
CDR3 protein: CASSQQDRGPSNEKLFF

D gene: NA
V gene: TRBV6-1
J gene: TRBJ2-7
clone size: NA
CDR3 DNA: TGTGCCAGCAGTGCCCCGACAGGTATGAGGTACGAGCAGTACTTC
CDR3 protein: CASSAPTGMRYEQYF

D gene: TRBD2
V gene: TRBV30
J gene: TRBJ2-1
clone size: NA
CDR3 DNA: TGTGCCTGGAGTGTACGGCGGGGGTCGCAATTCCGGTTCTTC
CDR3 protein: CAWSVRRGSQFRFF

D gene: TRBD2
V gene: TRBV4-3
J gene: TRBJ2-3
clone size: NA
CDR3 DNA: TGCGCCAGCAGCCATCCCGAAGGGCCTAGCGGGACGGGTACGCAGTATTTT
CDR3 protein: CASSHPEGPSGTGTQYF

D gene: NA
V gene: TRBV4-1
J gene: TRBJ2-7
clone size: NA
CDR3 DNA: TGCGCCAGCAGCTTACGGACACAAGAGAGACCCTACGAGCAGTACTTC
CDR3 protein: CASSLRTQERPYEQYF

D gene: TRBD2
V gene: TRBV5-1
J gene: TRBJ2-5
clone size: NA
CDR3 DNA: TGCGCCAGCAGCCCACGGGCGGGAGGGCCGAGCGGGGAGACCCAGTACTTC
CDR3 protein: CASSPRAGGPSGETQYF

D gene: NA
V gene: TRBV5-1
J gene: TRBJ2-7
clone size: once
CDR3 DNA: TGCGCCAGCAGCCCGCTGACTAGGGAGCAGTACTTC
CDR3 protein: CASSPLTREQYF

D gene: NA
V gene: TRBV9
J gene: TRBJ2-7
clone size: NA
CDR3 DNA: TGTGCCAGCAGCGCTAGGGGGACCCATACAGGACACGAGCAGTACTTC
CDR3 protein: CASSARGTHTGHEQYF

D gene: NA
V gene: TRBV30
J gene: TRBJ2-7
clone size: NA
CDR3 DNA: TGTGCCTGGAGTGTACAGGGCTACGAGCAGTACTTC
CDR3 protein: CAWSVQGYEQYF

D gene: TRBD1
V gene: TRBV5-1
J gene: TRBJ2-7
clone size: NA
CDR3 DNA: TGCGCCAGCAGCTTGGGCCCCGGGACAGGCGGCTCCTACGAGCAGTACTTC
CDR3 protein: CASSLGPGTGGSYEQYF

D gene: NA
V gene: TRBV25-1
J gene: TRBJ2-7
clone size: NA
CDR3 DNA: TGTGCCAGCAGTGAATTCTCTTTGGAGGGAGTTGTGGACGAGCAGTACTTC
CDR3 protein: CASSEFSLEGVVDEQYF

D gene: TRBD1
V gene: TRBV23-1
J gene: TRBJ1-2
clone size: NA
CDR3 DNA: TGCGCCAGCAGTACCGGACAGGGAAGGTTCTATGGCTACACCTTC
CDR3 protein: CASSTGQGRFYGYTF

D gene: NA
V gene: TRBV6-5
J gene: TRBJ2-7
clone size: NA
CDR3 DNA: TGTGCCAGCAAGAAAGAGAGTACAGGGCAGTCGCAGTACTTC
CDR3 protein: CASKKESTGQSQYF

D gene: TRBD1
V gene: TRBV5-1
J gene: TRBJ1-3
clone size: NA
CDR3 DNA: TGCGCCAGCAGCAAGGGACAGGGGGTCGTCTCTGGAAACACCATATATTTT
CDR3 protein: CASSKGQGVVSGNTIYF

D gene: NA
V gene: TRBV7-6
J gene: TRBJ2-2
clone size: NA
CDR3 DNA: TGTGCCAGCAGCTTAGTGTTCACGGGGGAGTTTAACGGGGAGCTGTTTTTT
CDR3 protein: CASSLVFTGEFNGELFF

D gene: NA
V gene: TRBV7-6
J gene: TRBJ2-3
clone size: NA
CDR3 DNA: TGTGCCAGCAGCTTAGGGGCAGGACAAGATACGCAGTATTTT
CDR3 protein: CASSLGAGQDTQYF

D gene: NA
V gene: TRBV7-2
J gene: TRBJ2-7
clone size: once
CDR3 DNA: TGTGCCAGCAGCTCCCTAGAGCTGCCCTACGAGCAGTACTTC
CDR3 protein: CASSSLELPYEQYF

D gene: TRBD2
V gene: TRBV19
J gene: TRBJ2-7
clone size: NA
CDR3 DNA: TGTGCCAGTAGTGCATCCGGACTAGCGGGAGGGCTACGCCTTTTTCCCTACGTGGAGCAGTACTTC
CDR3 protein: CASSASGLAGGLRLFPYVEQYF

D gene: NA
V gene: TRBV10-2
J gene: TRBJ1-1
clone size: NA
CDR3 DNA: TGCGCCAGCACAGGCCTACAGGGGAACACTGAAGCTTTCTTT
CDR3 protein: CASTGLQGNTEAFF

D gene: TRBD2
V gene: TRBV29-1
J gene: TRBJ2-1
clone size: NA
CDR3 DNA: TGCAGCGTTTTGACTAGCGGGAGGGGGCATGAGCAGTTCTTC
CDR3 protein: CSVLTSGRGHEQFF

D gene: NA
V gene: TRBV19
J gene: TRBJ2-7
clone size: NA
CDR3 DNA: TGTGCCAGTAGTATTGCCGCGCACAGGGGGGGCCCCTACGAGCAGTACTTC
CDR3 protein: CASSIAAHRGGPYEQYF